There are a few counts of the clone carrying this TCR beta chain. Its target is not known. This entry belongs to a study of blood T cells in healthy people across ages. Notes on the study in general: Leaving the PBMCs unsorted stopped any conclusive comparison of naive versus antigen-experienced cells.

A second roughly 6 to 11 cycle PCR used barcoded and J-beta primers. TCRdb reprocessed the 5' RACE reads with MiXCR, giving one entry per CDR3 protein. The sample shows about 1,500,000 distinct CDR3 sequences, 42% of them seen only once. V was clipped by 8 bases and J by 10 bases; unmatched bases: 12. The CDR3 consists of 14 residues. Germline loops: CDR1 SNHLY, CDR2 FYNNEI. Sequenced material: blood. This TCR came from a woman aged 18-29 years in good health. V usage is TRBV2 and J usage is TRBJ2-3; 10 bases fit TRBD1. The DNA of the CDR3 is TGTGCCAGCGAAGGGGACAGGGGCCCGAGTTCGCAGTATTTT. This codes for CASEGDRGPSSQYF.